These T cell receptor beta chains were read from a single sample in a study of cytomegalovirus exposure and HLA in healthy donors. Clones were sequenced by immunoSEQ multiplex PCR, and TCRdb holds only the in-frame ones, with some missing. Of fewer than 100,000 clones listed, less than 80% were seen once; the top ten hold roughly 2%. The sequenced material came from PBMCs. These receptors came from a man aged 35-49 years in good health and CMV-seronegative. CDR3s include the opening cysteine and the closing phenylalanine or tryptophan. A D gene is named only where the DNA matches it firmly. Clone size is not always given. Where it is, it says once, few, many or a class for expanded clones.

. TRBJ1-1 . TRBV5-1 CASSTDGADTEAFF TGCGCCAGCAGCACAGATGGGGCGGACACTGAAGCTTTCTTT
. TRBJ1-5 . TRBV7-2 CASRQSAGVNQPQHF TGTGCCAGCCGTCAGTCGGCCGGGGTTAATCAGCCCCAGCATTTT
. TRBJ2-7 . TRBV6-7 CASRSGIHEQYF TGTGCCAGCAGGTCGGGAATCCACGAGCAGTACTTC
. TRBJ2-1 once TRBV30 CAWSVGLAPLGQFF TGTGCCTGGAGTGTAGGGCTAGCACCCCTAGGGCAGTTCTTC
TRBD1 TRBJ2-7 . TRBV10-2 CASSEWDRGRYEQYF TGCGCCAGCAGTGAGTGGGACAGGGGCAGGTACGAGCAGTACTTC
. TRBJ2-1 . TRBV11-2 CASSPERRTLRNEQFF TGTGCCAGCAGCCCAGAGCGGAGGACCCTGCGGAATGAGCAGTTCTTC
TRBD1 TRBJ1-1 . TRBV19 CASSMRGQGVPMNTEAFF TGTGCCAGTAGTATGAGGGGGCAGGGGGTACCCATGAACACTGAAGCTTTCTTT
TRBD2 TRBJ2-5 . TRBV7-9 CASSVSGTSGGETQYF TGTGCCAGCAGCGTATCCGGGACTAGCGGGGGAGAGACCCAGTACTTC
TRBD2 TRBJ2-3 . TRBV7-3 CASSQRGLAGYTDTQYF TGTGCCAGCAGCCAAAGGGGACTAGCGGGGTACACAGATACGCAGTATTTT
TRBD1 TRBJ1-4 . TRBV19 CASSKRGDRGVRYEKLFF TGTGCCAGTAGTAAAAGGGGCGACAGGGGGGTTCGTTATGAAAAACTGTTTTTT
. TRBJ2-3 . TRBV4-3 CASSQERAGGTDTQYF TGCGCCAGCAGCCAAGAGCGGGCAGGGGGCACAGATACGCAGTATTTT
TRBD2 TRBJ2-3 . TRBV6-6 CASLSGATTDTQYF TGTGCCAGCCTTAGCGGGGCGACCACAGATACGCAGTATTTT
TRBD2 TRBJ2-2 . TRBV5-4 CASRPGGVGELFF TGTGCCAGCAGACCCGGGGGGGTCGGGGAGCTGTTTTTT
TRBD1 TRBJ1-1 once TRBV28 CASSKMDRLNTEAFF TGTGCCAGCAGTAAAATGGACAGGTTGAACACTGAAGCTTTCTTT
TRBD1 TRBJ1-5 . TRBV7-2 CASSLKTGSNQPQHF TGTGCCAGCAGCTTAAAGACAGGGAGCAATCAGCCCCAGCATTTT
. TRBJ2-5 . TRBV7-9 CASSLGPRVETQYF TGTGCCAGCAGCTTAGGTCCCAGGGTGGAGACCCAGTACTTC
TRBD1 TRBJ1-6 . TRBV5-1 CASSSTGTGNSPLHF TGCGCCAGCAGCTCAACCGGGACAGGCAATTCACCCCTCCACTTT
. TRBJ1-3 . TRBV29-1 CSVQQGSGNTIYF TGCAGCGTGCAACAGGGTTCTGGAAACACCATATATTTT
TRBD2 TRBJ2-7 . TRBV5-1 CASSSSSGAYEQYF TGCGCCAGCAGCTCCTCTAGCGGGGCCTACGAGCAGTACTTC
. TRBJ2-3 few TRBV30 CAWSVLRAEDTQYF TGTGCCTGGAGTGTACTCAGGGCCGAAGATACGCAGTATTTT
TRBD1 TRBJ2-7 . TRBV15 CATSRDSTGGSLGQYF TGTGCCACCAGCAGAGATTCGACAGGGGGCTCTTTGGGGCAGTACTTC
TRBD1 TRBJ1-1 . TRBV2 CASSGADADRGENTEAFF TGTGCCAGCAGTGGGGCGGATGCAGACAGGGGAGAGAACACTGAAGCTTTCTTT
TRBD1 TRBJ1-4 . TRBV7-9 CASSKGQGEKLFF TGTGCCAGCAGCAAGGGACAGGGGGAAAAACTGTTTTTT
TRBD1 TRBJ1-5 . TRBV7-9 CASSLAGGGQPQHF TGTGCCAGCAGCTTAGCAGGGGGCGGTCAGCCCCAGCATTTT
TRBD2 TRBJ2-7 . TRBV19 CASSPGGITYEQYF TGTGCCAGTAGTCCCGGGGGGATAACCTACGAGCAGTACTTC
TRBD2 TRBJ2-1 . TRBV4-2 CASSQVASGGGSSYNEQFF TGTGCCAGCAGCCAAGTAGCTAGCGGGGGGGGAAGCTCCTACAATGAGCAGTTCTTC
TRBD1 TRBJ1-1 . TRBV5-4 CASAVGQGPTEAFF TGTGCCAGTGCTGTAGGACAGGGGCCCACTGAAGCTTTCTTT
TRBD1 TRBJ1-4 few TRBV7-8 CASSRPGQGVGEKLFF TGTGCCAGCAGCCGACCCGGACAGGGCGTTGGTGAAAAACTGTTTTTT
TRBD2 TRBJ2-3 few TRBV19 CASSIPGGLTDTQYF TGTGCCAGTAGTATTCCGGGAGGCCTCACAGATACGCAGTATTTT
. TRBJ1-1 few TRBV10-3 CASNPLDSNTEAFF TGTGCCTCTAACCCGTTGGACAGCAACACTGAAGCTTTCTTT
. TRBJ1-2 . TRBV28 CASRRTPYGYTF TGTGCCAGCAGGAGGACACCATATGGCTACACCTTC
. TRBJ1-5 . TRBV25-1 CASTPGGRGNQPQHF TGTGCCAGCACCCCGGGGGGCAGGGGCAATCAGCCCCAGCATTTT
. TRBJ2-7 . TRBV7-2 CASSLLAYEQYF TGTGCCAGCAGCTTATTAGCGTACGAGCAGTACTTC
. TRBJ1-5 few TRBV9 CASSGGGGQPQHF TGTGCCAGCAGCGGGGGAGGGGGTCAGCCCCAGCATTTT
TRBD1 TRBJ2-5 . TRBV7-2 CASSIGGPETQYF TGTGCCAGCAGTATAGGGGGCCCAGAGACCCAGTACTTC
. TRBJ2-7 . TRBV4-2 CASSQVHDLDSYEQYF TGTGCCAGCAGCCAAGTCCACGACTTAGACTCCTACGAGCAGTACTTC
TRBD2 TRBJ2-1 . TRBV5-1 CASTLSSGGSYNEQFF TGCGCCAGCACCCTCTCGAGCGGGGGCTCCTACAATGAGCAGTTCTTC
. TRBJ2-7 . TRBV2 CASSEWGVEYEQYF TGTGCCAGCAGTGAATGGGGAGTAGAGTACGAGCAGTACTTC
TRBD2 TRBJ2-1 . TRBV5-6 CASSLRTSGVPPYNEQFF TGTGCCAGCAGCTTACGGACTAGCGGGGTCCCCCCGTACAATGAGCAGTTCTTC
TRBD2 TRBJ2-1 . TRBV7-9 CASSPLAGVGNEQFF TGTGCCAGCAGCCCTCTAGCGGGAGTAGGGAATGAGCAGTTCTTC
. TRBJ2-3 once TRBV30 CAWSSRSTDTQYF TGTGCCTGGAGCTCCCGGAGCACAGATACGCAGTATTTT
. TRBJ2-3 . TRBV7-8 CASSLTGIRADTQYF TGTGCCAGCAGCTTAACAGGGATTAGGGCAGATACGCAGTATTTT
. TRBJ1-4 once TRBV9 CASSVPGSGEKLFF TGTGCCAGCAGCGTACCGGGGAGTGGTGAAAAACTGTTTTTT
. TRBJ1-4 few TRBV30 CAWSSLKEKLFF TGTGCCTGGAGTTCCTTAAAAGAAAAACTGTTTTTT
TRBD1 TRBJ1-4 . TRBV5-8 CASRPNRGLREKLFF TGTGCCAGCAGGCCTAACAGGGGGCTAAGGGAAAAACTGTTTTTT
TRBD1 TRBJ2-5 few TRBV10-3 CAIRTGGEETQYF TGTGCCATCAGGACAGGGGGCGAAGAGACCCAGTACTTC
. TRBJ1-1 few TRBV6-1 CASIGRQGTEAFF TGTGCCAGCATCGGTCGGCAGGGGACTGAAGCTTTCTTT
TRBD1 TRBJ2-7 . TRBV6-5 CASSPGTGYYEQYF TGTGCCAGCAGCCCCGGGACAGGGTACTACGAGCAGTACTTC
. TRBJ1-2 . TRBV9 CASSAGSGGYTF TGTGCCAGCAGCGCAGGATCTGGCGGCTACACCTTC
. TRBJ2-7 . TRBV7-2 CASSREGQGIYEQYF TGTGCCAGCAGCCGCGAGGGGCAGGGGATCTACGAGCAGTACTTC
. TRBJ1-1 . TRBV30 CAWSWGVPTEAFF TGTGCCTGGAGTTGGGGGGTACCGACTGAAGCTTTCTTT
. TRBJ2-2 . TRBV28 CASSFQGHDTGELFF TGTGCCAGCAGTTTTCAGGGGCACGACACCGGGGAGCTGTTTTTT
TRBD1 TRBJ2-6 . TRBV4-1 CASSQGSQRTGQPYSGANVLTF TGCGCCAGCAGCCAAGGATCCCAAAGGACGGGACAGCCTTACTCTGGGGCCAACGTCCTGACTTTC
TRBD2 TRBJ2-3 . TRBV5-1 CASSLPTGLAGEADTQYF TGCGCCAGCAGCTTGCCCACCGGACTAGCGGGAGAAGCAGATACGCAGTATTTT
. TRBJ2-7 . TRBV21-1 CASSKIVDEQYF TGTGCCAGCAGCAAAATTGTAGACGAGCAGTACTTC
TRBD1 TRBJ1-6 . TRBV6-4 CASRVDREDSPLHF TGTGCCAGCAGGGTGGACAGGGAAGATTCACCCCTCCACTTT
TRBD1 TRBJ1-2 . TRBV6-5 CASSYDRDYGYTF TGTGCCAGCAGTTACGACAGGGACTATGGCTACACCTTC
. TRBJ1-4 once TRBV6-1 CASREAPGHGEKLFF TGTGCCAGCAGGGAGGCGCCGGGACATGGGGAAAAACTGTTTTTT
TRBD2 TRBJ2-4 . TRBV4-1 CASSQDLGGRAEAKNIQYF TGCGCCAGCAGCCAAGATCTGGGCGGGAGGGCCGAGGCCAAAAACATTCAGTACTTC